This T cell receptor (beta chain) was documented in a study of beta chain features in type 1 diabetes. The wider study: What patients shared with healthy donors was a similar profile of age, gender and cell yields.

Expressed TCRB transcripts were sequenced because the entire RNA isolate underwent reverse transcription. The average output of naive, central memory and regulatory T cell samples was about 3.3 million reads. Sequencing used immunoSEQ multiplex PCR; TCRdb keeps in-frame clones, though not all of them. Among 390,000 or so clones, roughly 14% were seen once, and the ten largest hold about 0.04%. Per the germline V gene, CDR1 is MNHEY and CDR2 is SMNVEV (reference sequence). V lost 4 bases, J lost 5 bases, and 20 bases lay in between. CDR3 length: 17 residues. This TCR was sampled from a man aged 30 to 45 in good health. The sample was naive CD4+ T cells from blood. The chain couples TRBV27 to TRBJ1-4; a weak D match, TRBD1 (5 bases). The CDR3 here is CASSSVVQARDNEKLFF. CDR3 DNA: TGTGCCAGCAGTTCAGTGGTCCAGGCCCGGGACAATGAAAAACTGTTTTTT.